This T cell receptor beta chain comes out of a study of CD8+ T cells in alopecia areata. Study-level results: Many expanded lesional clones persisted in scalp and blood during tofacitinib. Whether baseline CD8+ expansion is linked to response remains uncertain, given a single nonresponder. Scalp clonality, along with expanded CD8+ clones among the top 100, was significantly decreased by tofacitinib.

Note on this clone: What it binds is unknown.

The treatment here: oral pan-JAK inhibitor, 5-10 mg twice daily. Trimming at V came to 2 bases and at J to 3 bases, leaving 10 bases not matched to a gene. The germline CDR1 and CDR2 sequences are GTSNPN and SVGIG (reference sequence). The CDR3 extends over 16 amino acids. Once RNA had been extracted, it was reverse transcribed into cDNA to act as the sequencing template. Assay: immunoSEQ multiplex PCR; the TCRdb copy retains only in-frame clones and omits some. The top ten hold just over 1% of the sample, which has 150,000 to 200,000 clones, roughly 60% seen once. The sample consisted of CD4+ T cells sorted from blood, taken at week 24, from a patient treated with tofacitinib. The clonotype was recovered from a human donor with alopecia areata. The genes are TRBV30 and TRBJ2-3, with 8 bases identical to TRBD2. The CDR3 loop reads CAWSPGGAALTDTQYF. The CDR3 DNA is TGTGCCTGGAGTCCGGGAGGGGCGGCCCTGACAGATACGCAGTATTTT.